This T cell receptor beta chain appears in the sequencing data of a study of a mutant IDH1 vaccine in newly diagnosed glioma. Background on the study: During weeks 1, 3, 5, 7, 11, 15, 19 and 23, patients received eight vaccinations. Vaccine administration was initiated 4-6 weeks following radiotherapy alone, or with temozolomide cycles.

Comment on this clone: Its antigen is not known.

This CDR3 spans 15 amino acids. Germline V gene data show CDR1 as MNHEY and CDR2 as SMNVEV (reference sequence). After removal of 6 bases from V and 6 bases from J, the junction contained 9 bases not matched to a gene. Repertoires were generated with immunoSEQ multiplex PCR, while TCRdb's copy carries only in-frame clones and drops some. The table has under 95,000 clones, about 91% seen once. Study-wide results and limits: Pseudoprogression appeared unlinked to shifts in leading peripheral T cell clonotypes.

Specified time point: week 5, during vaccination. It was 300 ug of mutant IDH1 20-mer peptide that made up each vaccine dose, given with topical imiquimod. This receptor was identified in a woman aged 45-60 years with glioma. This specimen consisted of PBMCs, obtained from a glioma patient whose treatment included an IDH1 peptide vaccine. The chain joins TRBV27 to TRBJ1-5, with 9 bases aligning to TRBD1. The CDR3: CASSRGTGSSQPQHF. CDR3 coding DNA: TGTGCCAGCAGCCGTGGGACAGGGTCATCTCAGCCCCAGCATTTT.